The T cell receptor (beta chain) described here comes from a study of identical twins. MiXCR, run by TCRdb on the 5' RACE reads, gives a single entry per CDR3 protein. The sample includes around 570,000 distinct CDR3 sequences, just under 10% seen only once; the top ten take around 3%. No donor was unhealthy or non-Caucasian. Broader study findings: Within monozygotic twins, out-of-frame TCR alpha sharing was underestimated by the models.

The CDR3 runs to 16 residues. Germline trimming cut 0 bases from V and 2 bases from J; bases unmatched to any gene: 4. Germline values: CDR1 SNHLY, CDR2 FYNNEI. This clonotype was counted a few times. Antigen: not known. This sample also belongs to another study, concerning yellow fever vaccine responses in identical twins.

The sample consisted of PBMCs. The chain is built from TRBV2 and TRBJ2-3; 8 bases fit TRBD2. The clonotype comes from a woman younger than 35 in good health. Written as DNA, the CDR3 is TGTGCCAGCAGTGAAGCCCAGCGGGGGATCACAGATACGCAGTATTTT. This gives the protein CASSEAQRGITDTQYF.